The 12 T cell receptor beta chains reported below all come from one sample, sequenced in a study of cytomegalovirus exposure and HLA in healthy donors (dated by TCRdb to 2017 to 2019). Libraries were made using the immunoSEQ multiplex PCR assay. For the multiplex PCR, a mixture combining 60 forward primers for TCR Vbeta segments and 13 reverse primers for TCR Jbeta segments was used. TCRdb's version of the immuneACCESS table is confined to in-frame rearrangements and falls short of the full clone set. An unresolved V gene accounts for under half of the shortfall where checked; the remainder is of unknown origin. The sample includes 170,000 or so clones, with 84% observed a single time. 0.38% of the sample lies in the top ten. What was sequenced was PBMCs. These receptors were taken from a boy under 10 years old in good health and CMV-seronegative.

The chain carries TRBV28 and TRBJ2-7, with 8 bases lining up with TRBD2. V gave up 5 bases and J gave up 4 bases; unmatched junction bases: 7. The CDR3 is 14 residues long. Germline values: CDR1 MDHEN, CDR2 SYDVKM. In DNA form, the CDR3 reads TGTGCCAGCAGTCCAGGACTAGCAGGGTACGAGCAGTACTTC. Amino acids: CASSPGLAGYEQYF.

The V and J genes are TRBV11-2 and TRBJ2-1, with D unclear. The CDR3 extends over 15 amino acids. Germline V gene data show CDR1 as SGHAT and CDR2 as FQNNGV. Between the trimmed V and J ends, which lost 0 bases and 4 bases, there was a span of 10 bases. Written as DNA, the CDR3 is TGTGCCAGCAGCTTAGATAGGCCTAGTTACAATGAGCAGTTCTTC. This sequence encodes CASSLDRPSYNEQFF. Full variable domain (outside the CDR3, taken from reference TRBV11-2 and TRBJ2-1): EAGVAQSPRYKIIEKRQSVAFWCNPISGHATLYWYQQILGQGPKLLIQFQNNGVVDDSQLPKDRFSAERLKGVDSTLKIQPAKLEDSAVYLCASSLDRPSYNEQFFGPGTRLTVL.

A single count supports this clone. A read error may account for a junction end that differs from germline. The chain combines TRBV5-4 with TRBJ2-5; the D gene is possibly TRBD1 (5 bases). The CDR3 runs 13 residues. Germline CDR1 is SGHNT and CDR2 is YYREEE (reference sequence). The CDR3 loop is CASSSSIPRDSDF. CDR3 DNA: TGTGCCAGCAGCTCTAGTATTCCCAGGGATTCGGACTTC.

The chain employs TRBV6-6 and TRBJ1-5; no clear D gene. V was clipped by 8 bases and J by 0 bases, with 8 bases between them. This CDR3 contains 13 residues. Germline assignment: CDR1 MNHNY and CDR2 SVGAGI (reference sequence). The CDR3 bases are TGTGCCAGCCGGGATAATAGCAATCAGCCCCAGCATTTT. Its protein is CASRDNSNQPQHF.

The CDR3 protein is CASSYSWSGKGSGQYF. The CDR3 nucleotides are TGTGCCAGCAGTTACTCGTGGAGCGGGAAAGGGTCGGGGCAGTACTTC. V and J are TRBV6-5 and TRBJ2-7, with 7 bases aligning to TRBD2. Germline CDR1 is MNHEY and CDR2 is SVGAGI. This CDR3 region has 16 residues. V shed 0 bases, J shed 9 bases, and the junction held 14 bases outside the gene matches.

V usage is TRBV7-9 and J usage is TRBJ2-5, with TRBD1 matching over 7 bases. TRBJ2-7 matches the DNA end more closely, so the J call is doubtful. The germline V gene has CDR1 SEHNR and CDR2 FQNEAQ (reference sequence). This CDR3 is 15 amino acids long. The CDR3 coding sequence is TGTGCCAGCAGCTCACGACAGGGTCAACGGTACGAGCAGTACTTC. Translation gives CASSSRQGQRYEQYF.

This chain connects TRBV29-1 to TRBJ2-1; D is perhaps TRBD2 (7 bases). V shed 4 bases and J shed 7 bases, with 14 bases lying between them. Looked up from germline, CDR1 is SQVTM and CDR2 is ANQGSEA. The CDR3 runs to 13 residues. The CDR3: CSVVRGRGNEQFF. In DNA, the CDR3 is TGCAGCGTTGTGCGGGGGCGCGGAAATGAGCAGTTCTTC.

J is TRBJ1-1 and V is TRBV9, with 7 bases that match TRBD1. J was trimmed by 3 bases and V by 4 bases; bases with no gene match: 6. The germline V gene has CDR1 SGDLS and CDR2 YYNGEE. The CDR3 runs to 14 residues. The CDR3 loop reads CASSRGQWDTEAFF. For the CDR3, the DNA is TGTGCCAGCAGCAGGGGACAGTGGGACACTGAAGCTTTCTTT.

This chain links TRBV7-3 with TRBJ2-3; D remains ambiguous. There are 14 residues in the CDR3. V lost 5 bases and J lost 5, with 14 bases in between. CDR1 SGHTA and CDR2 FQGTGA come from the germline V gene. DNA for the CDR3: TGTGCCAGCAGCCAAGTAGGTGGAGAAGATACGCAGTATTTT. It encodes CASSQVGGEDTQYF. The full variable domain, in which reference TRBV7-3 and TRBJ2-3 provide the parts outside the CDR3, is GAGVSQTPSNKVTEKGKYVELRCDPISGHTALYWYRQSLGQGPEFLIYFQGTGAADDSGLPNDRFFAVRPEGSVSTLKIQRTERGDSAVYLCASSQVGGEDTQYFGPGTRLTVL.

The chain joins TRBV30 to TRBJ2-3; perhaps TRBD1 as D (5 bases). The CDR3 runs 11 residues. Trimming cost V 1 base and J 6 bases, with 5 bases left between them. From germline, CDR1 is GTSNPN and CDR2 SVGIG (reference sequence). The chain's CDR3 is CAWSAGDTQYF. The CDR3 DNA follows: TGTGCCTGGAGTGCAGGGGATACGCAGTATTTT.

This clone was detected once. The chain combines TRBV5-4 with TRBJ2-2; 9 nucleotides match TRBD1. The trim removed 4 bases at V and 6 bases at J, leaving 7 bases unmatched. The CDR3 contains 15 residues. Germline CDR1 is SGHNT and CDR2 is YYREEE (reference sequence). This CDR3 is CASSDTGGRSGELFF. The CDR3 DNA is TGTGCCAGCAGCGATACAGGGGGCAGGTCCGGGGAGCTGTTTTTT.

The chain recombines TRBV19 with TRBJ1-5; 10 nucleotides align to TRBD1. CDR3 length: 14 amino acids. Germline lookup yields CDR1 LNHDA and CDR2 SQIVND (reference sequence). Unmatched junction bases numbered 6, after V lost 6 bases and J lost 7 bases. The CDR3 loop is CASSTTGGSQPQHF. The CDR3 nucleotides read TGTGCCAGTAGCACGACAGGGGGCTCACAGCCCCAGCATTTT. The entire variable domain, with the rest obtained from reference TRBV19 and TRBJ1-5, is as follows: DGGITQSPKYLFRKEGQNVTLSCEQNLNHDAMYWYRQDPGQGLRLIYYSQIVNDFQKGDIAEGYSVSREKKESFPLTVTSAQKNPTAFYLCASSTTGGSQPQHFGDGTRLSIL.